The clone carrying this T cell receptor (beta chain) was seen just once. The sample carries other DNA sequences with the same CDR3. These data are taken from a study of blood T cell repertoires in COVID-19. Trimming shortened V by 4 bases and J by 6 bases, and 10 bases separated the two germline ends. Germline V gene data show CDR1 as SGHRS and CDR2 as YFSETQ. The CDR3 extends over 13 amino acids. Libraries were prepared by immunoSEQ multiplex PCR; TCRdb keeps only in-frame clonotypes and omits some of them. The table records some 180,000 clones, over 70% of them present only once. The clonotype comes from a woman aged 70-85 years who had recovered from COVID-19. The rearrangement uses TRBV5-1 and TRBJ2-2; D is possibly TRBD1 or TRBD2 (6 bases each). The sample taken for sequencing was peripheral blood. The CDR3 loop is CASSLEGAGELFF. The CDR3 DNA sequence: TGCGCCAGCAGCCTGGAGGGGGCCGGGGAGCTGTTTTTT.